This passage covers 21 T cell receptor beta chains from one sample sequenced in a study of cytomegalovirus exposure and HLA in healthy donors. PCR involved 60 Vbeta and 13 Jbeta primers. Generated by immunoSEQ multiplex PCR, the TCRdb table keeps only in-frame clones and is missing some. The sample contains over 150,000 clones, roughly 79% of which appear only once. Sequenced sample: PBMCs. The source of these receptors is a woman aged 50 to 60 in good health and CMV-seropositive.

The CDR3 is CASSDRVVGEKLFF. CDR3 in DNA: TGTGCCTCCTCGGACAGGGTAGTTGGAGAAAAACTGTTTTTT. The gene calls are TRBV30 and TRBJ1-4, with TRBD1 matching 8 bases. The V gene end was trimmed by 7 bases and the J gene end by 8 bases; junction bases not matched to a gene: 12. Germline CDR1 reads GTSNPN; CDR2 reads SVGIG (reference sequence). The CDR3 is 14 amino acids.

The rearrangement links TRBV19 to TRBJ1-1; D ambiguous. There are 15 residues in the CDR3. Trimming shortened V by 7 bases and J by 10 bases, and 25 bases separated the two germline ends. Germline V gene data show CDR1 as LNHDA and CDR2 as SQIVND (reference sequence). The CDR3 protein is CASTPLGSTADRAFF. In DNA, the CDR3 is TGTGCCAGTACACCCTTGGGTTCTACAGCCGATCGAGCTTTCTTT. The full variable domain, completed using reference TRBV19 and TRBJ1-1, is DGGITQSPKYLFRKEGQNVTLSCEQNLNHDAMYWYRQDPGQGLRLIYYSQIVNDFQKGDIAEGYSVSREKKESFPLTVTSAQKNPTAFYLCASTPLGSTADRAFFGQGTRLTVV.

The J gene is TRBJ2-1, the V gene TRBV2, with D possibly matching TRBD2 (5 bases). The V gene's germline CDR1 is SNHLY and CDR2 FYNNEI. The CDR3 contains 13 residues. Trimming shortened V by 8 bases and J by 10 bases, and 18 bases separated the two germline ends. The CDR3 DNA reads as TGTGCCAGCGGTAGGACTGGGCGAAACGAGCAGTTCTTC. Translating gives CASGRTGRNEQFF.

The table lists this clone with a few counts. CDR3 protein: CASSQRRIQDFSSYGYTF. The CDR3 DNA follows: TGTGCCAGCAGCCAAAGAAGGATTCAGGACTTCAGCTCCTATGGCTACACCTTC. The chain combines TRBV14 with TRBJ1-2; D is undetermined. This CDR3 has 18 amino acids. The V and J ends lost 2 bases and 4 bases respectively, with 23 bases between them. CDR1 is SGHDN and CDR2 is FVKESK in the germline V gene. Full variable domain (outside the CDR3, taken from reference TRBV14 and TRBJ1-2): EAGVTQFPSHSVIEKGQTVTLRCDPISGHDNLYWYRRVMGKEIKFLLHFVKESKQDESGMPNNRFLAERTGGTYSTLKVQPAELEDSGVYFCASSQRRIQDFSSYGYTFGSGTRLTVV.

In this sample, this clone turned up once. The genes are TRBV2 and TRBJ1-2; 8 bases match TRBD1. V shed 6 bases and J 4 bases; nucleotides not matched to a gene: 13. Germline CDR1 SNHLY, CDR2 FYNNEI. CDR3 length: 16 residues. Here the CDR3 DNA reads TGTGCCAGCAGCGTCGGGACAGGCTCGGCGGGCTATGGCTACACCTTC. Translated: CASSVGTGSAGYGYTF.

This clone was detected only a few times. The CDR3 loop is CSAFSQTEAFF. As DNA, the CDR3 is TGCAGTGCTTTCAGTCAGACTGAAGCTTTCTTT. This chain joins TRBV20-1 and TRBJ1-1; D not certain. CDR1 and CDR2 (germline): DFQATT, SNEGSKA (reference sequence). The V gene lost 5 bases and the J gene lost 5 bases, with 9 bases spanning the gap. This CDR3 region has 11 residues.

The chain is built from TRBV28 and TRBJ1-4; possible D gene TRBD1, 6 bases. Germline CDR1 reads MDHEN; CDR2 reads SYDVKM. The V end was cut by 7 bases, the J end by 8 bases, with 29 bases between. This CDR3 spans 18 amino acids. The CDR3 here is CASTSGGAPGGGKEKLFF. In DNA form, the CDR3 reads TGTGCCAGCACTTCGGGGGGAGCCCCGGGAGGGGGAAAGGAAAAACTGTTTTTT. Looking up the rest from reference TRBV28 and TRBJ1-4 gives the full variable domain: DVKVTQSSRYLVKRTGEKVFLECVQDMDHENMFWYRQDPGLGLRLIYFSYDVKMKEKGDIPEGYSVSREKKERFSLILESASTNQTSMYLCASTSGGAPGGGKEKLFFGSGTQLSVL.

This clone was found a few times. V usage is TRBV11-1 and J usage is TRBJ1-2, with 9 bases matching TRBD1. Germline CDR1 is SGHAT and CDR2 is FQDESV (reference sequence). The CDR3 spans 14 residues. V dropped 5 bases and J dropped 3; count of bases not matched to a gene: 4. The CDR3: CASSQDRGHYGYTF. The CDR3 DNA is TGTGCCAGCAGCCAGGACAGGGGACACTATGGCTACACCTTC.

This clone was seen a few times. V gene TRBV21-1 combines with J gene TRBJ1-5. TRBV21-1 has pseudogene status. The length of the CDR3 is 14 residues. The CDR3 reads CASSGGLSNQPQHF. In DNA form, the CDR3 reads TGTGCCAGCAGCGGGGGACTTAGCAATCAGCCCCAGCATTTT.

This chain links TRBV11-3 with TRBJ2-7; 13 positions match TRBD2. The germline V gene encodes CDR1 SGHNT and CDR2 YENEEA. Losses at the gene ends were 3 bases for V and 2 bases for J; bases not matched to a gene: 7. CDR3 size: 17 residues. CDR3 nucleotide sequence: TGTGCCAGCAGCTTCGCCGGGACTAGCGGGGCTGCCTACGAGCAGTACTTC. It encodes CASSFAGTSGAAYEQYF.

This chain links TRBV28 with TRBJ2-5, with 7 bases that match TRBD1. With the DNA end fitting TRBJ2-7 better, the J assignment may be wrong. CDR1 is MDHEN, CDR2 SYDVKM, per germline. The CDR3 consists of 16 residues. CDR3 sequence (DNA): TGTGCCAGCAGTTCCCCCCGGGACAGTATCGCCTACGAGCAGTACTTC. Encoded protein: CASSSPRDSIAYEQYF.

V usage is TRBV7-2 and J usage is TRBJ1-4; weak D call: TRBD1 (6 bases). V was clipped by 4 bases and J by 8 bases, with 14 bases between them. The CDR3 runs 14 residues. Looked up from germline, CDR1 is SGHTA and CDR2 is FQGNSA. Written as DNA, the CDR3 is TGTGCCAGCAGCTGGGGGGGCCTGGGGGAAAAACTGTTTTTT. Amino acid sequence: CASSWGGLGEKLFF.

V and J are TRBV19 and TRBJ1-1; 11 bases are shared with TRBD1. Trimming cost V 5 bases and J 11 bases; bases outside gene matches: 13. CDR3 length: 15 amino acids. Germline V gene sequence: CDR1 LNHDA, CDR2 SQIVND (reference sequence). CDR3 coding DNA: TGTGCCAGTAGTCCCCCGGACAGGGGGCCGGTGAGGGCTTTCTTT. It specifies CASSPPDRGPVRAFF.

J is TRBJ1-2 and V is TRBV30; D gene unclear. Germline V gene lookup returns CDR1 GTSNPN and CDR2 SVGIG (reference sequence). V lost 0 bases, J lost 5 bases, and 16 bases lay in between. The CDR3 has 15 residues. Here the CDR3 reads CAWSVGRAIKYGYTF. The CDR3 region has the DNA TGTGCCTGGAGTGTCGGGCGGGCGATTAAATATGGCTACACCTTC.

This sequence joins TRBV30 and TRBJ2-1; D is possibly TRBD2 (7 bases). The germline V gene has CDR1 GTSNPN and CDR2 SVGIG (reference sequence). The CDR3 covers 12 residues. V lost 5 bases and J 8 bases, leaving 13 bases between the germline ends. CDR3 sequence: CAWQGGGDEQFF. For the CDR3, the DNA is TGTGCCTGGCAGGGCGGGGGCGATGAGCAGTTCTTC.

This chain connects TRBV9 to TRBJ1-1; D uncertain. Germline values: CDR1 SGDLS, CDR2 YYNGEE. The CDR3 totals 18 residues. Trimming took off 4 bases at V and 0 bases at J, with 22 bases between the two ends. Here the CDR3 DNA reads TGTGCCAGCAGCCCCATTATCGGCACCCGGAGTTTGAACACTGAAGCTTTCTTT. It translates to CASSPIIGTRSLNTEAFF.

This sequence joins TRBV7-6 and TRBJ1-5; the D gene is possibly TRBD1 (5 bases). Per the germline V gene, CDR1 is SGHVS and CDR2 is FNYEAQ. The CDR3 loop spans 17 amino acids. V lost 1 base and J lost 0, with 13 bases in between. The CDR3 bases are TGTGCCAGCAGCTTAGGGGGGGAACCAAATAGCAATCAGCCCCAGCATTTT. It is translated as CASSLGGEPNSNQPQHF. The entire variable domain, with the rest obtained from reference TRBV7-6 and TRBJ1-5, is as follows: GAGVSQSPRYKVTKRGQDVALRCDPISGHVSLYWYRQALGQGPEFLTYFNYEAQQDKSGLPNDRFSAERPEGSISTLTIQRTEQRDSAMYRCASSLGGEPNSNQPQHFGDGTRLSIL.

This chain joins TRBV19 and TRBJ2-3; perhaps TRBD1 as D (8 bases). Deletions cut 7 bases from V and 3 bases from J, with 17 bases between. The germline V gene has CDR1 LNHDA and CDR2 SQIVND (reference sequence). CDR3 size: 15 residues. CDR3 loop: CASNDRGGGTDTQYF. CDR3 DNA: TGTGCCAGTAACGACAGGGGAGGGGGAACAGATACGCAGTATTTT.

The rearrangement links TRBV4-3 to TRBJ2-6; TRBD1 agrees at 12 bases. The V gene end was trimmed by 0 bases and the J gene end by 3 bases; junction bases not matched to a gene: 12. Germline V CDR1 and CDR2: LGHNA, YSLEER. The CDR3 consists of 21 residues. The DNA of the CDR3 is TGCGCCAGCAGCCAAGATCTTTTGTCGGGACAGGGGGCATTTGGGGCCAACGTCCTGACTTTC. Translation gives CASSQDLLSGQGAFGANVLTF.

The chain joins TRBV28 to TRBJ1-2; maybe TRBD1 (6 bases). The CDR3 consists of 13 residues. V lost 6 bases and J lost 8, with 16 bases in between. In germline, CDR1 is MDHEN, CDR2 SYDVKM. The CDR3 region has the DNA TGTGCCAGCAGGCCTCGGGGGGCGGGGGGCTACACCTTC. This encodes CASRPRGAGGYTF.

This clone appeared a single time. This chain connects TRBV6-1 to TRBJ2-5; D is uncertain. The J call may not be correct, given that the DNA end is closer to TRBJ2-7. This CDR3 is built from 14 residues. CDR1 is MNHNS, CDR2 SASEGT, per germline. CDR3 region: CASSDIRQDYEQYF. The DNA for the CDR3 is TGTGCCAGCAGTGATATTCGCCAGGACTACGAGCAGTACTTC.